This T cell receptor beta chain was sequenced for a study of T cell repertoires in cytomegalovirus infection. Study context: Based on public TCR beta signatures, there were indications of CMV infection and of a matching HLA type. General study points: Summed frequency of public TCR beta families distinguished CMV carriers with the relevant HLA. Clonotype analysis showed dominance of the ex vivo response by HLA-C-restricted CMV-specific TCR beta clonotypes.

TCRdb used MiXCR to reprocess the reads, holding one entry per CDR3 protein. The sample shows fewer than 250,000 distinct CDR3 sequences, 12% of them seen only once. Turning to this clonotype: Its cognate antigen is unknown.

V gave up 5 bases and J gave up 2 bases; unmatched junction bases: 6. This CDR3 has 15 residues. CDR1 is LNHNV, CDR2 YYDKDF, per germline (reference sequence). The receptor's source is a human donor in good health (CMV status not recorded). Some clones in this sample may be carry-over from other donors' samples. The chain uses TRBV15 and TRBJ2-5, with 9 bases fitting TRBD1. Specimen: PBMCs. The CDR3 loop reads CATSPEDRGQETQYF. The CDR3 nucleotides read TGTGCCACCAGCCCTGAAGACAGGGGGCAAGAGACCCAGTACTTC.